The T cell receptor beta chain under discussion was sequenced for a study of blood T cell repertoires in COVID-19. Germline CDR1 and CDR2: LGHNA and YNFKEQ. CDR3 length: 17 amino acids. The V gene end was trimmed by 1 base and the J gene end by 5 bases; junction bases not matched to a gene: 12. Method: immunoSEQ multiplex PCR; TCRdb's copy keeps in-frame clones and lacks some. The table has approximately 160,000 clones, roughly 84% seen once. This sequence originates from a man in his 60s who had recovered from COVID-19. The sequencing input was peripheral blood. V usage is TRBV4-2 and J usage is TRBJ2-7; 9 nucleotides line up with TRBD2. As DNA, the CDR3 is TGTGCCAGCAGCCAAGTTAGACCGGGACTAGCAATCCACGAGCAGTACTTC. Amino acid sequence: CASSQVRPGLAIHEQYF.